This paragraph covers one T cell receptor (beta chain) sequence. The data stem from a study of blood T cell repertoires in COVID-19. The protocol was immunoSEQ multiplex PCR, while the TCRdb copy is restricted to in-frame clones and leaves out a portion. The sample has approximately 42,000 clones; under 80% are singletons. V was trimmed by 2 bases and J by 1 base, leaving 12 bases between them. The CDR3 runs to 15 residues. Germline lookup yields CDR1 SNHLY and CDR2 FYNNEI. Sequenced: peripheral blood. The source of this sequence is a man older than 75 with acute or convalescent COVID-19. The chain is built from TRBV2 and TRBJ2-7; tentative D call: TRBD1 (6 bases). CDR3 in DNA: TGTGCCAGCAGTGAAAACAGGGAGCCTTCCTACGAGCAGTACTTC. It yields the protein CASSENREPSYEQYF.